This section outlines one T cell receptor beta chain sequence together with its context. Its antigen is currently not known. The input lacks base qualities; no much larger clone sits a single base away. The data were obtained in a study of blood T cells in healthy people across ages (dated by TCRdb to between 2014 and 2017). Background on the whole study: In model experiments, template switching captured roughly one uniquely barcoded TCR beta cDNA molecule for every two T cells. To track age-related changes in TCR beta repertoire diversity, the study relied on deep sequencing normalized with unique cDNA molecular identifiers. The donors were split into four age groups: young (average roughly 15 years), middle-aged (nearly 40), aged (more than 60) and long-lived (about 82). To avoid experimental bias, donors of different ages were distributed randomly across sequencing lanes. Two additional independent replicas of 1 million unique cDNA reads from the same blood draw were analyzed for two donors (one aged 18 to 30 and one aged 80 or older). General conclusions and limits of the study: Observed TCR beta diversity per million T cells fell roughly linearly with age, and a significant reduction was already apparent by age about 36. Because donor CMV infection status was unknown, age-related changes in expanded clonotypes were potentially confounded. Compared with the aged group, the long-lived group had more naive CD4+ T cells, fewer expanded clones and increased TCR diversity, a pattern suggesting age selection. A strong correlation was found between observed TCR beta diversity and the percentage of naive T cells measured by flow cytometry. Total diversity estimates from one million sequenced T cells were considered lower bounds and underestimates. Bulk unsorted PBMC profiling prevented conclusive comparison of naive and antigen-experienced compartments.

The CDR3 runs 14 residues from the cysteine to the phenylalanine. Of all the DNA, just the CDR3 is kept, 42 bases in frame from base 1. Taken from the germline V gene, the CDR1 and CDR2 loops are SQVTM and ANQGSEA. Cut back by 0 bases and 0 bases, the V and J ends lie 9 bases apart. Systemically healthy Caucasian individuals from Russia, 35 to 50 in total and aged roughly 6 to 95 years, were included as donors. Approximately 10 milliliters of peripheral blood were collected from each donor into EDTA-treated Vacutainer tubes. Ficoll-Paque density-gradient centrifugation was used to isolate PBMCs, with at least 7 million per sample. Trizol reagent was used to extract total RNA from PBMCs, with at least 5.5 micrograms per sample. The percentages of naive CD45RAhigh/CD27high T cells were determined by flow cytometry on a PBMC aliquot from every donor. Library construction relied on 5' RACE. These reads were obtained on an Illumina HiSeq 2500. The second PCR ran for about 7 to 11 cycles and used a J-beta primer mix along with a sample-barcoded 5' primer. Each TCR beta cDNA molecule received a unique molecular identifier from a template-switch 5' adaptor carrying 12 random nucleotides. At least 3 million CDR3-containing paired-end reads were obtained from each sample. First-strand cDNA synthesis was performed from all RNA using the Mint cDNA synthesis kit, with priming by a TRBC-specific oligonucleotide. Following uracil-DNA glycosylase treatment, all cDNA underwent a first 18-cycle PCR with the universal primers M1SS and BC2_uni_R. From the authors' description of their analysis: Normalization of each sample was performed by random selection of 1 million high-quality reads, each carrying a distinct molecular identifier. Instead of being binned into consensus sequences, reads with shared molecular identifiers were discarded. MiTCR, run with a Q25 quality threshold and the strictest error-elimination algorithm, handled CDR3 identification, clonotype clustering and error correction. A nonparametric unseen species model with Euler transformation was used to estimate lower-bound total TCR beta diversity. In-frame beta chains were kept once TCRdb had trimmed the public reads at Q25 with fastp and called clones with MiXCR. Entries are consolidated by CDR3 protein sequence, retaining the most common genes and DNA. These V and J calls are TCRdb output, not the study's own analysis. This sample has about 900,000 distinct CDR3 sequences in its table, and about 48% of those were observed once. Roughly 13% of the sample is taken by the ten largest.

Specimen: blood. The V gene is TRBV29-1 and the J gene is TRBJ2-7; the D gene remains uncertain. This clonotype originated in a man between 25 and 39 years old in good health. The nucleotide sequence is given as TGCAGCGTTGAAGATCCTGAGCTCTCCTACGAGCAGTACTTC. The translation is CSVEDPELSYEQYF.